The rows below give T cell receptor beta chains drawn from one sample of a study of identical twins. TCRdb recomputed calls from the 5' RACE reads with MiXCR, one row per CDR3 protein. The sample contains under 900,000 distinct CDR3 sequences, 9% to 15% of which appear only once. These data are also associated with another study on yellow fever vaccine responses in identical twins.

The material sequenced was PBMCs. These receptors originate from a woman under 30 in good health. Both conserved end residues are part of each CDR3. The order of the fields is clone size, D gene, J gene, V gene, CDR3 protein, CDR3 DNA. The D gene is left open where the match is weak. Part of the rows lack a size; the others show once, few, many or a class for expanded clones.

many | - | TRBJ2-7 | TRBV12-3/TRBV12-4 | CASSLAGNYEQYF | TGTGCCAGCAGTTTAGCGGGGAACTACGAGCAGTACTTC
few | - | TRBJ1-3 | TRBV5-1 | CASSLDSHSSGNTIYF | TGCGCCAGCAGCTTGGATTCACATTCCTCTGGAAACACCATATATTTT
many | - | TRBJ1-2 | TRBV28 | CASSPTINYGYTF | TGTGCCAGCAGCCCGACAATTAACTATGGCTACACCTTC
many | - | TRBJ1-2 | TRBV4-1 | CASSQGAGFNYGYTF | TGCGCCAGCAGCCAAGGAGCAGGGTTTAACTATGGCTACACCTTC
- | - | TRBJ1-4 | TRBV20-1 | CSASVPGANEKLFF | TGCAGTGCCAGCGTGCCAGGGGCTAATGAAAAACTGTTTTTT
many | - | TRBJ2-7 | TRBV7-9 | CASSGYGWDEQYF | TGTGCCAGCAGCGGTTACGGTTGGGACGAGCAGTACTTC
many | - | TRBJ2-5 | TRBV7-8 | CASSLGGQQETQYF | TGTGCCAGCAGCTTAGGAGGGCAGCAAGAGACCCAGTACTTC
- | - | TRBJ2-6 | TRBV6-2/TRBV6-3 | CASSWRRTITGYPYSSGANVLTF | TGTGCCAGCAGTTGGAGGCGCACGATTACAGGGTATCCCTATAGCTCTGGGGCCAACGTCCTGACTTTC
- | - | TRBJ2-1 | TRBV24-1 | CATIGQGNYNEQFF | TGTGCCACCATCGGGCAGGGGAACTACAATGAGCAGTTCTTC
- | TRBD2 | TRBJ2-3 | TRBV7-8 | CASSLPPSGVTDTQYF | TGTGCCAGCAGCTTACCACCTAGCGGGGTCACAGATACGCAGTATTTT
- | TRBD2 | TRBJ2-2 | TRBV6-2/TRBV6-3 | CASSYMSGAGELFF | TGTGCCAGCAGTTACATGAGCGGGGCCGGGGAGCTGTTTTTT
many | TRBD2 | TRBJ2-1 | TRBV7-2 | CASSLGRTSFSEQFF | TGTGCCAGCAGCTTAGGGAGGACTAGCTTCAGTGAGCAGTTCTTC
many | - | TRBJ2-5 | TRBV11-2 | CASSLDRGAQETQYF | TGTGCCAGCAGCTTAGACAGGGGGGCCCAAGAGACCCAGTACTTC
few | TRBD2 | TRBJ2-1 | TRBV20-1 | CSARDPAGGGNEQFF | TGCAGTGCTAGAGATCCGGCGGGAGGGGGCAATGAGCAGTTCTTC
few | TRBD2 | TRBJ2-1 | TRBV29-1 | CSVLSRGDEQFF | TGCAGCGTCCTATCACGGGGGGATGAGCAGTTCTTC
few | - | TRBJ1-3 | TRBV6-1 | CASSRSLTHLSSGNTIYF | TGTGCCAGCAGCCGAAGCCTCACGCACCTGAGCTCTGGAAACACCATATATTTT
- | TRBD1 | TRBJ2-1 | TRBV11-2 | CASSLVGTGVIGRGNEQFF | TGTGCCAGCAGCTTAGTTGGGACAGGGGTGATCGGGAGGGGAAATGAGCAGTTCTTC
- | TRBD1 | TRBJ2-7 | TRBV4-1 | CASSPYHLPGTAHYEQYF | TGCGCCAGCAGTCCGTATCACTTACCCGGGACAGCCCACTACGAGCAGTACTTC
many | - | TRBJ1-2 | TRBV5-1 | CASSYRDNYGYTF | TGCGCCAGCAGCTACAGAGATAACTATGGCTACACCTTC
- | TRBD2 | TRBJ2-3 | TRBV18 | CASSPRAGATDTQYF | TGTGCCAGCTCACCACGAGCGGGAGCAACAGATACGCAGTATTTT
- | TRBD1 | TRBJ1-5 | TRBV19 | CASSPTGRQLGNQPQHF | TGTGCCAGTAGCCCGACAGGGCGACAATTAGGTAATCAGCCCCAGCATTTT
- | - | TRBJ1-5 | TRBV18 | CASSPSFGQNSNQPQHF | TGTGCCAGCTCACCAAGCTTCGGTCAGAATAGCAATCAGCCCCAGCATTTT
- | - | TRBJ2-4 | TRBV27 | CASSSQIAKNIQYF | TGTGCCAGCAGTTCCCAAATAGCCAAAAACATTCAGTACTTC
- | - | TRBJ2-1 | TRBV29-1 | CSAPGRTPTHEQFF | TGCAGCGCCCCGGGGCGGACACCCACCCATGAGCAGTTCTTC
- | TRBD2 | TRBJ2-5 | TRBV7-4 | CAFCFGSGLAGGTETQYF | TGTGCCTTCTGTTTTGGTTCGGGGCTAGCGGGAGGCACGGAGACCCAGTACTTC
few | TRBD1 | TRBJ2-2 | TRBV3-1 | CASSQTGVVELFF | TGTGCCAGCAGCCAGACAGGGGTGGTGGAGCTGTTTTTT
- | TRBD1 | TRBJ2-2 | TRBV20-1 | CSATTGGPLNTGELFF | TGCAGTGCTACGACAGGGGGCCCCTTGAACACCGGGGAGCTGTTTTTT
few | - | TRBJ1-1 | TRBV10-3 | CATREGSSTEAFF | TGTGCCACCAGGGAGGGGTCGAGCACTGAAGCTTTCTTT
many | - | TRBJ2-1 | TRBV29-1 | CSADRDNSSYNEQFF | TGCAGCGCGGACCGGGACAACAGCTCCTACAATGAGCAGTTCTTC
- | TRBD1 | TRBJ2-7 | TRBV4-1 | CASSQGGQISYEQYF | TGCGCCAGCAGCCAAGGGGGACAGATCTCCTACGAGCAGTACTTC
few | - | TRBJ1-5 | TRBV15 | CATSRPLTENQPQHF | TGTGCCACCAGCAGGCCATTAACAGAGAATCAGCCCCAGCATTTT
few | TRBD1 | TRBJ1-6 | TRBV5-5 | CASSWRDRGDSPLHF | TGTGCCAGCAGCTGGCGGGACAGGGGTGATTCACCCCTCCACTTT
few | - | TRBJ2-1 | TRBV20-1 | CSARDRRSAYNEQFF | TGCAGTGCTAGAGATCGTCGATCTGCCTACAATGAGCAGTTCTTC
- | - | TRBJ2-5 | TRBV5-1 | CASSLYVPGFIYSQETQYF | TGCGCCAGCAGCTTGTACGTACCCGGCTTCATCTACTCCCAAGAGACCCAGTACTTC
- | - | TRBJ2-1 | TRBV5-1 | CASSLWSGRDNEQFF | TGCGCCAGCAGCTTGTGGAGCGGGCGAGACAATGAGCAGTTCTTC
- | TRBD2 | TRBJ2-1 | TRBV7-9 | CASSLATSANEQFF | TGTGCCAGCAGCTTAGCCACTAGCGCCAATGAGCAGTTCTTC
- | TRBD2 | TRBJ2-1 | TRBV2 | CASSEEKLAGPNEQFF | TGTGCCAGCAGTGAAGAAAAACTAGCGGGCCCGAATGAGCAGTTCTTC
few | TRBD1 | TRBJ1-5 | TRBV10-3 | CAISEGQGWGGNQPQHF | TGTGCCATCAGTGAGGGACAGGGCTGGGGTGGCAATCAGCCCCAGCATTTT
few | TRBD1 | TRBJ1-2 | TRBV28 | CASTLQGTRNYGYTF | TGTGCCAGCACCCTACAGGGGACGCGGAACTATGGCTACACCTTC
- | - | TRBJ1-2 | TRBV29-1 | CSVWGGEGYTF | TGCAGCGTATGGGGCGGTGAAGGCTACACCTTC
- | - | TRBJ2-3 | TRBV20-1 | CSADDTDTQYF | TGCAGTGCAGACGACACAGATACGCAGTATTTT
- | - | TRBJ1-1 | TRBV5-1 | CASKDPSYTEAFF | TGCGCCAGCAAGGACCCCAGTTACACTGAAGCTTTCTTT
few | - | TRBJ2-1 | TRBV18 | CASSPPGRGEQFF | TGTGCCAGCTCACCACCGGGGCGCGGTGAGCAGTTCTTC
few | TRBD2 | TRBJ2-1 | TRBV29-1 | CSTIAGGYNEQFF | TGCAGCACCATAGCGGGGGGCTACAATGAGCAGTTCTTC